Below are 29 T cell receptor beta chains sequenced from a single sample in a study of CD8+CD57+ T cells in acquired aplastic anemia. Patients chosen for sequencing had shown CD8+CD57+ cell expansion by flow cytometry. The template for TCR beta VDJ and CDR3 sequence profiling was genomic DNA. One entry per CDR3 protein, called by TCRdb with MiXCR from the reads. Here the sample spans approximately 250,000 distinct CDR3 sequences, roughly 80% being singletons. The sample was sorted CD4+, CD8+, or CD8+CD57+ T cells (not recorded which) from PBMCs. These receptors all stem from a human donor with aplastic anemia.

The chain employs TRBV7-8 and TRBJ1-1; the match to TRBD1 covers 10 bases. This CDR3 contains 16 residues. CDR1 SGHVS and CDR2 FQNEAQ come from the germline V gene. V was pared by 5 bases and J by 7 bases, with 13 bases of the junction left unmatched. This CDR3 is CASSEGGTGVTHEAFF. In nucleotides, the CDR3 is TGTGCCAGCAGCGAAGGGGGGACAGGGGTGACGCATGAAGCTTTCTTT. The full variable domain, rest sourced from reference TRBV7-8 and TRBJ1-1, is GAGVSQSPRYKVAKRGQDVALRCDPISGHVSLFWYQQALGQGPEFLTYFQNEAQLDKSGLPSDRFFAERPEGSVSTLKIQRTQQEDSAVYLCASSEGGTGVTHEAFFGQGTRLTVV.

On this clonotype: A much larger clone lies one base from this, so it may be a read error. V and J are TRBV11-3 and TRBJ2-6, with D possibly being TRBD1 or TRBD2 (5 bases each). CDR1 SGHNT and CDR2 YENEEA come from the germline V gene. CDR3 length: 16 amino acids. This CDR3 reads CASSLELTDGANVLAF. The CDR3 nucleotides read TGTGCCAGCAGCTTAGAGCTGACAGACGGGGCCAACGTCCTGGCTTTC.

The chain uses TRBV11-3 and TRBJ2-5; D not certain. The CDR3 has 12 residues. V was shortened by 7 bases and J by 9 bases, with 15 bases between the two germline ends. The germline V gene has CDR1 SGHNT and CDR2 YENEEA. The DNA for the CDR3 is TGTGCCAGCAAGGTAGCTAGGGCAGCCCAGTACTTC. This translates into CASKVARAAQYF.

The rearrangement uses TRBV11-2 and TRBJ2-3; tentative D call: TRBD1 (6 bases). Germline V lookup: CDR1 SGHAT, CDR2 FQNNGV. Trimming cost V 1 base and J 4 bases, with 15 bases left between them. CDR3 length: 16 residues. Written as DNA, the CDR3 is TGTGCCAGCAGCTTAGTTGGCAGGGGTATACCAGATACGCAGTATTTT. It specifies CASSLVGRGIPDTQYF.

On this clonotype: The CDR3 does not end in the conserved phenylalanine or tryptophan, so this is likely a read error. The DNA is left out, because the CDR3 cannot be placed on it with certainty; the CDR3 is given as TCRdb lists it. This sequence joins TRBV2 and TRBJ1-2. With termini counted, the CDR3 has 16 amino acids. In germline, CDR1 is SNHLY, CDR2 FYNNEI. CDR3 sequence reads: CASSELEPRLYEQYFV.

As regards this clonotype: No conserved phenylalanine or tryptophan is present at the end of the CDR3, so a read error is the likely explanation. The DNA is omitted, as the CDR3 cannot be located on it reliably, and the CDR3 follows TCRdb's listing. The V call is TRBV7-3, the J call TRBJ2-3. Termini included, the CDR3 measures 11 amino acids. Per germline, CDR1 SGHTA and CDR2 FQGTGA. The CDR3 region is CASSFSDAQDI.

In this sample, this clonotype turned up once. No conserved phenylalanine or tryptophan ends this CDR3, so it is likely a read error. It is unclear where the CDR3 begins or ends on the DNA, so no DNA is shown, and the CDR3 is as TCRdb lists it. CDR3 protein: CASSLTVAGNTVV. The chain recombines TRBV7-2 with TRBJ2-2; TRBD1, as called in the table, went unchecked against the DNA. The CDR3 sequence runs 13 residues, both termini included. CDR1 is SGHTA, CDR2 FQGNSA, per germline.

As concerns this clonotype: This is likely a read error, given that the CDR3 carries no conserved phenylalanine or tryptophan at its end. The DNA is left out, because the CDR3 cannot be placed on it with certainty; the CDR3 is given as TCRdb lists it. The chain has TRBV24-1 and TRBJ2-1; no DNA check was done on the table's D call, TRBD2. The germline V gene has CDR1 KGHDR and CDR2 SFDVKD. The CDR3 totals 13 residues, both ends included. The CDR3 loop reads CASRQGLAGSVYL.

There are a few counts of this clonotype. The chain employs TRBV25-1 and TRBJ2-7; TRBD1 or TRBD2 may be the D gene (5 bases each). The CDR3 totals 14 residues. Germline CDR1 MGHDK, CDR2 SYGVNS. The V end was cut by 1 base, the J end by 5 bases, with 12 bases between. The CDR3 loop reads CASSESGAEDEQYF. The CDR3 coding sequence is TGTGCCAGCAGTGAATCCGGGGCGGAGGACGAGCAGTACTTC.

Comment on this clonotype: The conserved final phenylalanine or tryptophan is absent from the CDR3, which likely points to a read error. The limits of the CDR3 on the DNA are not certain, so only TCRdb's listed CDR3 is given. This chain links TRBV19 with TRBJ1-2; the table's D call, TRBD1, has no DNA check behind it. Including both end residues, the CDR3 is 12 amino acids long. Germline V gene lookup returns CDR1 LNHDA and CDR2 SQIVND (reference sequence). The CDR3 spells CASTGGAYLDNL.

A note on this clonotype: The missing conserved phenylalanine or tryptophan at the end of this CDR3 makes a read error likely. The DNA is omitted, as the CDR3 cannot be located on it reliably, and the CDR3 follows TCRdb's listing. CDR3 loop: CASIEAYLYNSPLL. V usage is TRBV7-6 and J usage is TRBJ1-5. CDR1 and CDR2 (germline): SGHVS, FNYEAQ. Inclusive of both ends, the CDR3 amounts to 14 amino acids.

The chain recombines TRBV7-3 with TRBJ2-6; perhaps TRBD1 as D (5 bases). Germline assignment: CDR1 SGHTA and CDR2 FQGTGA. The V and J ends lost 5 bases and 12 bases respectively, with 20 bases between them. There are 15 residues in the CDR3. The CDR3 region is CASSPWCSGAAVLTF. The CDR3 DNA sequence: TGTGCCAGCAGCCCCTGGTGCTCTGGGGCCGCCGTCCTGACTTTC.

The rearrangement joins TRBV11-2 to TRBJ2-7; no firm D call. The germline CDR1 and CDR2 sequences are SGHAT and FQNNGV. Trimming shortened V by 1 base and J by 3 bases, and 13 bases separated the two germline ends. This CDR3 is built from 15 residues. The CDR3 is CASSLGPSLLYEQYF. The CDR3 coding sequence is TGTGCCAGCAGCTTAGGGCCGAGTCTACTCTACGAGCAGTACTTC.

Regarding this clonotype: A junction end diverges from the germline sequence, so it may reflect a read error. V and J are TRBV2 and TRBJ2-3; a weak D match, TRBD2 (5 bases). This CDR3 is built from 14 residues. CDR1 and CDR2 from the germline V gene are SNHLY and FYNNEI. Here the CDR3 DNA reads TGTGCCAGCAGCTTAGAGGGTGGTCACGATGCGCAGTATTTC. Translation: CASSLEGGHDAQYF.

This clonotype appeared a few times. CDR3 bases: TGTGCCAGCAGTTCTAGCGGGACTTGGACGGAGACCCAGTACTTC. It codes for CASSSSGTWTETQYF. The chain is built from TRBV2 and TRBJ2-5, with 9 bases matching TRBD2. The trim removed 5 bases at V and 5 bases at J, leaving 9 bases unmatched. Germline-derived CDR1 and CDR2 are SNHLY and FYNNEI. There are 15 residues in the CDR3.

Comment on this clonotype: Likely a read error: the CDR3 ends without its conserved phenylalanine or tryptophan. Because the CDR3's place on the DNA is in doubt, the DNA is left out and the CDR3 is given as listed by TCRdb. CDR3 sequence reads: CASSLALTIAGRR. The chain joins TRBV7-2 to TRBJ2-1; the table's D call of TRBD1 was not tested on the DNA. From germline, CDR1 is SGHTA and CDR2 FQGNSA. The CDR3 is made up of 13 amino acids, end residues included.

The chain uses TRBV7-9 and TRBJ1-6, with D unresolved. V lost 2 bases and J lost 3, with 8 bases in between. Germline-derived CDR1 and CDR2 are SEHNR and FQNEAQ (reference sequence). The CDR3 loop spans 15 amino acids. The chain's CDR3 is CASSLNPYYNSPLHF. DNA of the CDR3: TGTGCCAGCAGCTTAAACCCCTACTATAATTCACCCCTCCACTTT.

This chain connects TRBV4-3 to TRBJ1-1, with D perhaps matching TRBD1 (5 bases). The V and J ends lost 3 bases and 2 bases respectively, with 19 bases between them. The germline V gene encodes CDR1 LGHNA and CDR2 YSLEER. The CDR3 contains 17 residues. The CDR3 sequence: CASSQAGPQAGNTEAFF. CDR3 coding DNA: TGCGCCAGCAGCCAGGCAGGCCCACAGGCAGGAAACACTGAAGCTTTCTTT.

This chain joins TRBV7-9 and TRBJ2-5, with D perhaps being TRBD1 or TRBD2 (5 bases each). Germline CDR1 and CDR2: SEHNR and FQNEAQ (reference sequence). The germline V and J ends were trimmed by 5 bases and 3 bases, with 13 bases remaining between them. CDR3 length: 14 residues. CDR3 coding DNA: TGTGCCAGCAGCCCGGGGCAGGAGGAAGAGACCCAGTACTTC. Amino acid sequence: CASSPGQEEETQYF.

This clonotype appeared many times. In DNA, the CDR3 is TGTGCCAGCAGCAGTTCGACAGGGCCTAACTATGGCTACACCTTC. Encoded protein: CASSSSTGPNYGYTF. The chain links TRBV7-9 to TRBJ1-2; 7 nucleotides align to TRBD1. From germline, CDR1 is SEHNR and CDR2 FQNEAQ (reference sequence). V was clipped by 5 bases and J by 0 bases; unmatched bases: 6. This CDR3 comprises 15 residues.

The chain employs TRBV7-2 and TRBJ2-6; the D is unclear. Germline lookup yields CDR1 SGHTA and CDR2 FQGNSA. The CDR3 contains 15 residues. V shed 5 bases and J shed 19 bases, with 27 bases lying between them. The CDR3 DNA reads TGTGCCAGCAGCCATAGAAGCGCTGGGCAGCAGGTCGTCACTTTC. Residues: CASSHRSAGQQVVTF.

A few counts support this clonotype. The chain employs TRBV7-9 and TRBJ1-1; a weak D match, TRBD1 (6 bases). Trimming stripped 6 bases from V and 14 bases from J, with 28 bases between. Germline V gene sequence: CDR1 SEHNR, CDR2 FQNEAQ (reference sequence). The CDR3 is made up of 15 amino acids. The CDR3 coding sequence is TGTGCCAGCAGACAGGGACTAGCGGGAAGTCTGTCCTTCTTCTTT. It translates to CASRQGLAGSLSFFF.

Details on this clonotype: No conserved phenylalanine or tryptophan ends this CDR3, so it is likely a read error. No DNA is shown, since the ends of the CDR3 on it are uncertain; the CDR3 is the one TCRdb lists. The rearrangement uses TRBV7-8 and TRBJ2-7; the table's D call, TRBD2, has no DNA check behind it. The CDR3 is made up of 13 amino acids, end residues included. CDR1 is SGHVS, CDR2 FQNEAQ, per germline. The CDR3: CASSLAGGPDTQD.

Notes on this clonotype: One junction end does not reproduce the germline sequence, and a read error may be involved. The chain employs TRBV2 and TRBJ1-5; unclear D gene. CDR3 length: 14 residues. Germline CDR1 SNHLY, CDR2 FYNNEI. The CDR3 region has the DNA TGTGCCAGCAGTGAGTCGTATAGCAATGAGCCGCTGTATTTT. It is translated as CASSESYSNEPLYF.

This clonotype has only a few counts. The chain is built from TRBV6-2 or TRBV6-3 and TRBJ1-1; D possibly corresponds to TRBD1 (6 bases). In germline, CDR1 is MNHEY, CDR2 SVGEGT. The CDR3 extends over 14 amino acids. V was pared by 3 bases and J by 1 base, with 9 bases between. The CDR3 spells CASSYGGANTEAFF. CDR3 sequence (DNA): TGTGCCAGCAGTTATGGGGGGGCGAACACTGAAGCTTTCTTT.

Only one count was recorded for this clonotype. V and J are TRBV7-2 and TRBJ2-3; D ambiguous. The J call may be faulty, since TRBJ1-5 better matches the DNA end. Germline CDR1 reads SGHTA; CDR2 reads FQGNSA. The CDR3 contains 13 residues. This CDR3 is CASSEAGGDEQHF. The CDR3 DNA sequence: TGTGCCAGCAGCGAAGCGGGAGGAGATGAGCAGCATTTT.

The chain recombines TRBV5-8 with TRBJ1-2, with D perhaps TRBD1 (5 bases). The CDR3 extends over 13 amino acids. Germline-derived CDR1 and CDR2 are SGHTS and YDEGEE. Trimming removed 6 bases from V and 4 bases from J, with 13 bases in between. The CDR3 spells CASIGLGRYGYTF. DNA of the CDR3: TGTGCCAGCATCGGTTTGGGGCGCTATGGCTACACCTTC.

V usage is TRBV7-8 and J usage is TRBJ1-1, with no clear D. The CDR3 totals 16 residues. Deletions cut 1 base from V and 11 bases from J, with 23 bases between. Germline V gene data show CDR1 as SGHVS and CDR2 as FQNEAQ. The CDR3 protein is CASSLDAGPANTYAFF. The CDR3 DNA is TGTGCCAGCAGCTTAGATGCAGGCCCGGCTAACACGTATGCTTTCTTT.

This clonotype was seen a handful of times. CDR3 residues: CASSFQPDGTAHYF. DNA of the CDR3: TGTGCCAGCAGCTTTCAGCCAGACGGGACAGCCCATTATTTT. The genes are TRBV7-8 and TRBJ2-3; 7 bases fit TRBD1. Trimming removed 3 bases from V and 15 bases from J; junction bases left unmatched: 15. CDR1 and CDR2 from the germline V gene are SGHVS and FQNEAQ. There are 14 residues in the CDR3.